This T cell receptor (beta chain) was retrieved from a study of Graves' ophthalmopathy and Graves' hyperthyroidism. The hyperthyroidism patients had a new diagnosis of under 2 months' duration and were aged 18 to 65. Uncontrolled infections, other autoimmune diseases, pregnancy or lactation barred patients from enrollment. Each diagnosis was determined on the basis of clinical symptoms, serum thyroxine, TRAb, thyroid ultrasound and orbital computed tomography. From RNA, the CDR3 regions of TCR beta chains were amplified and sequenced. RT-PCR was first run with HTBI primers, then multiplex PCR in a second round. Via MiXCR, TCRdb re-called the multiplex PCR reads, giving one row per CDR3 protein. The sample has just over 600,000 distinct CDR3 sequences, over 20% seen once. This CDR3 contains 13 residues. Germline lookup yields CDR1 MRHNA and CDR2 SNTAGT. V gave up 7 bases and J gave up 1 base, with 11 bases separating them.

This clonotype was detected many times. The receptor was isolated from a woman between 18 and 30 years old with stable Graves' hyperthyroidism. Some clones in this sample may be carry-over from other donors' samples. The rearrangement joins TRBV6-4 to TRBJ2-7; D remains ambiguous. Sequenced sample: peripheral blood. The CDR3 loop reads CASTRLRSYEQYF. CDR3 DNA sequence: TGTGCCAGCACCAGGCTAAGGTCCTACGAGCAGTACTTC.